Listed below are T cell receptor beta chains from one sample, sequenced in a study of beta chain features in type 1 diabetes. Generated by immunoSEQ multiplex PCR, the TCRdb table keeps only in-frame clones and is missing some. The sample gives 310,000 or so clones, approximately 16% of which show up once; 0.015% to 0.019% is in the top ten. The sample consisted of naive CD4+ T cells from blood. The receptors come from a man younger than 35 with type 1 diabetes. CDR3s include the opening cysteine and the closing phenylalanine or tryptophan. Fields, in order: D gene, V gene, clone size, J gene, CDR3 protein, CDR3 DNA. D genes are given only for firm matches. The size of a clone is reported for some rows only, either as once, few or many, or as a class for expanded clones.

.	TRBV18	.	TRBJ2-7	CASSQIQGRTPGVQYF	TGTGCCAGCTCGCAGATACAGGGGAGGACTCCCGGTGTGCAGTACTTC
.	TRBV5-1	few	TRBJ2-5	CASSFNGPPLQETQYF	TGCGCCAGCAGCTTTAACGGTCCCCCCCTTCAAGAGACCCAGTACTTC
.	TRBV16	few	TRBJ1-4	CASSQSVLRNEKLFF	TGTGCCAGCAGCCAATCGGTGTTGAGGAATGAAAAACTGTTTTTT
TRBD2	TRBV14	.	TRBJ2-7	CASSQGLAEAYEQYF	TGTGCCAGCAGCCAAGGACTAGCGGAGGCCTACGAGCAGTACTTC
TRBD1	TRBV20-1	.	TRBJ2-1	CSASHRGPEFF	TGCAGTGCTAGTCACAGGGGGCCCGAGTTCTTC
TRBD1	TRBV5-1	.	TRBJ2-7	CASSLTPGQGREQYF	TGCGCCAGCAGCTTGACCCCGGGACAGGGTCGGGAGCAGTACTTC
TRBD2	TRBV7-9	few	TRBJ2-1	CASSLVLGTGTSGSNEQFF	TGTGCCAGCAGCTTAGTGTTGGGCACCGGGACTAGCGGGAGCAATGAGCAGTTCTTC
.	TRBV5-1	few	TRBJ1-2	CASRQDYGYTF	TGCGCCAGCCGCCAGGACTATGGCTACACCTTC
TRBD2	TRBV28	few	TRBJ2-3	CASSSGSIAGRTDTQYF	TGTGCCAGCAGTTCGGGCAGTATAGCGGGACGCACAGATACGCAGTATTTT
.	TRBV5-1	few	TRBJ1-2	CASSLGSGPSGYTF	TGCGCCAGCAGCTTGGGGTCAGGGCCTAGTGGCTACACCTTC
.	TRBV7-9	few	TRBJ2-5	CATQKRRQETQYF	TGTGCCACCCAGAAAAGGCGGCAAGAGACCCAGTACTTC
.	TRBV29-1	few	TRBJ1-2	CSAKTEVGYTF	TGCAGCGCCAAGACAGAGGTTGGCTACACCTTC
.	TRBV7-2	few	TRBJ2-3	CASSLVRSSRPDTQYF	TGTGCCAGCAGCTTAGTACGTTCTAGCAGGCCAGATACGCAGTATTTT
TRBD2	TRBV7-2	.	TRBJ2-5	CASSSRPQTLAEETQYF	TGTGCCAGCAGCTCCAGGCCCCAAACTCTAGCGGAAGAGACCCAGTACTTC
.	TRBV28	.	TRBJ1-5	CASGPGNYNQPQHF	TGTGCCAGCGGTCCGGGGAATTACAATCAGCCCCAGCATTTT
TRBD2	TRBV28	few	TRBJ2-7	CASREDGTRSYEQYF	TGTGCCAGCAGAGAGGACGGGACTAGAAGCTACGAGCAGTACTTC
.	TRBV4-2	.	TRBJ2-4	CASSPTYTKNIQYF	TGTGCCAGCAGCCCCACGTACACCAAAAACATTCAGTACTTC
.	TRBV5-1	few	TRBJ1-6	CASSREMSGFGSPLHF	TGCGCCAGCAGCAGGGAGATGTCGGGATTTGGGTCACCCCTCCACTTT
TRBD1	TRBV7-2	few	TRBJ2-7	CASSLDGTGGYEQYF	TGTGCCAGCAGCTTAGATGGGACAGGGGGGTACGAGCAGTACTTC
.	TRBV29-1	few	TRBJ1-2	CSVTENYGYTF	TGCAGCGTTACAGAGAACTATGGCTACACCTTC
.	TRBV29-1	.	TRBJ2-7	CSAREWGNEQYF	TGCAGCGCCCGGGAGTGGGGGAACGAGCAGTACTTC
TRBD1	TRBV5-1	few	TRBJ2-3	CASSAQGPHTDTQYF	TGCGCCAGCAGCGCACAGGGGCCCCACACAGATACGCAGTATTTT
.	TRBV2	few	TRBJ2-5	CASSDRVAGETQYF	TGTGCCAGCAGTGATCGTGTAGCTGGGGAGACCCAGTACTTC
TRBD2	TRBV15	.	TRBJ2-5	CATSRESGASRSTQYF	TGTGCCACCAGCAGAGAAAGCGGGGCCTCCAGATCTACCCAGTACTTC
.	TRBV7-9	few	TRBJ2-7	CASGTSSYEQYF	TGTGCCAGCGGCACCAGCTCCTACGAGCAGTACTTC
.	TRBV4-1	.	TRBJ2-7	CASSLAAGTPYEQYF	TGCGCCAGCAGCCTGGCGGCAGGGACACCCTACGAGCAGTACTTC
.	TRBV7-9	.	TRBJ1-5	CASSSQGNSNQPQHF	TGTGCCAGCAGCTCACAGGGAAATAGCAATCAGCCCCAGCATTTT
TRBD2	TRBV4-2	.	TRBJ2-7	CASSQAGLARNEQYF	TGTGCCAGCAGCCAAGCGGGACTAGCGAGAAACGAGCAGTACTTC
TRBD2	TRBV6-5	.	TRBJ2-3	CASSYYRSGGADTQYF	TGTGCCAGCAGTTACTATAGGAGCGGGGGGGCAGATACGCAGTATTTT
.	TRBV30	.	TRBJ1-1	CAWSVRGGAFF	TGTGCCTGGAGTGTACGCGGAGGGGCTTTCTTT
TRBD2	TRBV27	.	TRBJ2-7	CASSPFATSGGAYEQYF	TGTGCCAGCAGTCCTTTCGCGACTAGCGGAGGAGCCTACGAGCAGTACTTC
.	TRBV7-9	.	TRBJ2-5	CASSLSLLRETQYF	TGTGCCAGCAGCTTATCGCTTCTGAGGGAGACCCAGTACTTC
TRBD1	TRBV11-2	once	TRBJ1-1	CASSSDRGGGGTEAFF	TGTGCCAGCAGCTCGGACAGGGGAGGGGGTGGGACTGAAGCTTTCTTT
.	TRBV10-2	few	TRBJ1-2	CASAPRVGYGYTF	TGCGCCAGCGCTCCGAGGGTAGGCTATGGCTACACCTTC
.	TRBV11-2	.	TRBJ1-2	CASTMARDYGYTF	TGTGCCAGCACGATGGCCAGGGACTATGGCTACACCTTC